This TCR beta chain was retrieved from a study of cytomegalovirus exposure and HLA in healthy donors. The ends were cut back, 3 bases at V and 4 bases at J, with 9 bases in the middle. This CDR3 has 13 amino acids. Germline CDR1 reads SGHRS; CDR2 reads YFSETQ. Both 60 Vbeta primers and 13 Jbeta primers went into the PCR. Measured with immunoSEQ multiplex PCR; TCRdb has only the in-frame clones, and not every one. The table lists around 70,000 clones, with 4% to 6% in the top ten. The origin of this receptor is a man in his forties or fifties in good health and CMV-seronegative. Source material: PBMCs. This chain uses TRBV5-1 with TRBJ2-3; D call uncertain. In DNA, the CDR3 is TGCGCCAGCAGCTCGAATACAGCAGATACGCAGTATTTT. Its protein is CASSSNTADTQYF.